Listed below are T cell receptor beta chains from one sample, sequenced in a study of tumor and adjacent non-tumor tissue in lung cancer. TCRdb itself ran the multiplex PCR reads through MiXCR, one entry per CDR3 protein. This table holds over 110,000 distinct CDR3 sequences, around 65% found once. Input material: lung tumor tissue. These receptors all come from a man between 60 and 75 years old with small cell lung cancer. CDR3s include the opening cysteine and the closing phenylalanine or tryptophan. The D gene is left open where the match is weak. Expanded clones get a size class; other rows say once, few or many, or leave the size out.

v_gene: TRBV7-3
d_gene: TRBD2
abundance: few
j_gene: TRBJ2-1
CDR3nt: TGTGCCAGCAGCCCCGGGGGGGCACAATATGAGCAGTTCTTC
CDR3aa: CASSPGGAQYEQFF

v_gene: TRBV29-1
d_gene: NA
abundance: NA
j_gene: TRBJ1-2
CDR3nt: TGCAGCGTTGAACCCATACAGGGCCTCAGCGCCTATGGCTACAACTTC
CDR3aa: CSVEPIQGLSAYGYNF

v_gene: TRBV11-2
d_gene: TRBD2
abundance: NA
j_gene: TRBJ2-3
CDR3nt: TGTACCAGCAGCTCGACTCTAGCGGGAGGGGCAGATATGCAGTATTTT
CDR3aa: CTSSSTLAGGADMQYF

v_gene: TRBV29-1
d_gene: TRBD2
abundance: NA
j_gene: TRBJ2-3
CDR3nt: TGCAGCGTTACGACTAGCGGGGGGCACACAGATACGCAGTATTTT
CDR3aa: CSVTTSGGHTDTQYF

v_gene: TRBV5-4
d_gene: NA
abundance: many
j_gene: TRBJ2-3
CDR3nt: TGTGCCAGCAGCTTGGGCCTTCTAGGAGATACGCAGTATTTT
CDR3aa: CASSLGLLGDTQYF

v_gene: TRBV6-5
d_gene: TRBD1
abundance: NA
j_gene: TRBJ1-5
CDR3nt: TGTGCCAGCAGCCGATGGGCAGGGGGTGATCAGCCCCAGCATTTT
CDR3aa: CASSRWAGGDQPQHF

v_gene: TRBV29-1
d_gene: TRBD2
abundance: NA
j_gene: TRBJ2-2
CDR3nt: TGCAGCGCCCATTCATCAGGGACTATTACGAACACCGTGGAACTGTTTTTT
CDR3aa: CSAHSSGTITNTVELFF

v_gene: TRBV6-1
d_gene: TRBD2
abundance: few
j_gene: TRBJ2-7
CDR3nt: TGTGCCAGCAGTGAAGCGCGGGAGTCCGAGCAGTACTTC
CDR3aa: CASSEARESEQYF

v_gene: TRBV11-3
d_gene: NA
abundance: NA
j_gene: TRBJ2-7
CDR3nt: TGTGCCAGCAGCATACCTGACGGTTTCTACGAGCAGTACTTC
CDR3aa: CASSIPDGFYEQYF

v_gene: TRBV13
d_gene: NA
abundance: few
j_gene: TRBJ1-1
CDR3nt: TGTGCCAGCAGCCCTTCCTCAGGGACGAACACTGAAGCTTTCTTT
CDR3aa: CASSPSSGTNTEAFF

v_gene: TRBV20-1
d_gene: NA
abundance: NA
j_gene: TRBJ2-5
CDR3nt: TGCAGTGCTAGAGATGCCCTATTAGCGCACCAAGAGAGCCAGTACTTC
CDR3aa: CSARDALLAHQESQYF

v_gene: TRBV20-1
d_gene: TRBD2
abundance: many
j_gene: TRBJ2-1
CDR3nt: TGCAGTGCTAAAAATTACGAGCGGGAAAGGCAGTTCTTC
CDR3aa: CSAKNYERERQFF

v_gene: TRBV30
d_gene: TRBD2
abundance: few
j_gene: TRBJ2-3
CDR3nt: TGTGCCTGGAATCTAGCGGGATTTCCAGATACGCAGTATTTT
CDR3aa: CAWNLAGFPDTQYF

v_gene: TRBV5-5
d_gene: NA
abundance: NA
j_gene: TRBJ2-5
CDR3nt: TGTGCCAGCAGTCAGAATGCAGACGTCCAAGAGACCCAGTACTTC
CDR3aa: CASSQNADVQETQYF

v_gene: TRBV11-1
d_gene: TRBD2
abundance: NA
j_gene: TRBJ2-3
CDR3nt: TGTGCCAGCAGCGGGGGACTAGCGGGAGTCGCCGCAGATACGCAATATTTT
CDR3aa: CASSGGLAGVAADTQYF

v_gene: TRBV7-9
d_gene: TRBD2
abundance: NA
j_gene: TRBJ2-5
CDR3nt: TGTGCCAGCATCTTGGGGGAGGGAGAGACCCAGTACTTC
CDR3aa: CASILGEGETQYF

v_gene: TRBV11-1
d_gene: NA
abundance: many
j_gene: TRBJ2-5
CDR3nt: TGTGCCAGCAGCCGAAACAGAGTAGGAGAGACCCAGTACTTC
CDR3aa: CASSRNRVGETQYF

v_gene: TRBV4-1
d_gene: NA
abundance: medium-sized
j_gene: TRBJ2-5
CDR3nt: TGCGCCAGCAGCCAAGGACTAACACAAGAGACCCAGTACTTC
CDR3aa: CASSQGLTQETQYF

v_gene: TRBV11-2
d_gene: TRBD2
abundance: NA
j_gene: TRBJ2-1
CDR3nt: TGTGCGAGCAGCCTGAAGGGACTAAGTGAGCAGTTCTTC
CDR3aa: CASSLKGLSEQFF

v_gene: TRBV6-6
d_gene: TRBD2
abundance: NA
j_gene: TRBJ2-4
CDR3nt: TGTGCCAGAAGAAGCGGGAGGGCTCGGGAAAAAAACATTCAGTACTTC
CDR3aa: CARRSGRAREKNIQYF

v_gene: TRBV7-3
d_gene: TRBD1
abundance: NA
j_gene: TRBJ2-1
CDR3nt: TGTGCTAGCAGCGCAGGGACAGGGACCTACAATGAGCAGTTTTTC
CDR3aa: CASSAGTGTYNEQFF

v_gene: TRBV12-3/TRBV12-4
d_gene: TRBD2
abundance: NA
j_gene: TRBJ2-1
CDR3nt: TGTGCCAGCAGGCCGGGGACTAGCGAGGATGATCAGTTCTTC
CDR3aa: CASRPGTSEDDQFF

v_gene: TRBV11-1
d_gene: TRBD2
abundance: NA
j_gene: TRBJ2-3
CDR3nt: TGTGCTAGCAGCTCCCGACTAGCGAGCACAGTTACGCAGTATTTT
CDR3aa: CASSSRLASTVTQYF

v_gene: TRBV20-1
d_gene: NA
abundance: NA
j_gene: TRBJ1-6
CDR3nt: TGCAGTGTTCAAAGCAGTGGTTATAATTCACCCCTCCACTTT
CDR3aa: CSVQSSGYNSPLHF

v_gene: TRBV19
d_gene: TRBD1
abundance: NA
j_gene: TRBJ1-5
CDR3nt: TGTGCCAGTAGTCGACGCCTTAGAATGACAGGGGGAAGCAATCAGCCCAAGCATTTT
CDR3aa: CASSRRLRMTGGSNQPKHF

v_gene: TRBV6-6
d_gene: TRBD1
abundance: many
j_gene: TRBJ2-1
CDR3nt: TGTGCCAGCACTTGGGACAGGGGGACCAATGAGCAGTTCTTC
CDR3aa: CASTWDRGTNEQFF

v_gene: TRBV12-3/TRBV12-4
d_gene: TRBD2
abundance: NA
j_gene: TRBJ2-3
CDR3nt: TGTGCCGGCAGCGGCGGGAGTCACTGCACAGATACGCAGTATTTT
CDR3aa: CAGSGGSHCTDTQYF

v_gene: TRBV20-1
d_gene: TRBD2
abundance: NA
j_gene: TRBJ2-3
CDR3nt: TGCAGTGCTAAGACTAGCGGGAGGGGAAGCACAGATACGCAGTATTTT
CDR3aa: CSAKTSGRGSTDTQYF

v_gene: TRBV29-1
d_gene: NA
abundance: NA
j_gene: TRBJ2-2
CDR3nt: TGCAGCTCTTTGATAGCCTTGGGTAACACCGGGGAGCTGTTTTTT
CDR3aa: CSSLIALGNTGELFF

v_gene: TRBV5-1
d_gene: NA
abundance: NA
j_gene: TRBJ2-3
CDR3nt: TGCGCCAGCAGCTTGCTGGGTAGAGAAGATACGCAGTATTTT
CDR3aa: CASSLLGREDTQYF

v_gene: TRBV12-3/TRBV12-4
d_gene: TRBD1
abundance: many
j_gene: TRBJ1-5
CDR3nt: TGTGCCAGCAGCCGAGGACAGGGAGAGCCCCAGCATTTT
CDR3aa: CASSRGQGEPQHF

v_gene: TRBV12-3/TRBV12-4
d_gene: TRBD1
abundance: few
j_gene: TRBJ2-5
CDR3nt: TGTGCCAGCTCACACCCACAGGGGATGGAGACCCAGTACTTC
CDR3aa: CASSHPQGMETQYF

v_gene: TRBV6-5
d_gene: TRBD1
abundance: NA
j_gene: TRBJ1-1
CDR3nt: TGTGGCAGTAGTTATAGGGGGCTAGAGACTGAAGTTTTCTTT
CDR3aa: CGSSYRGLETEVFF

v_gene: TRBV12-5
d_gene: NA
abundance: NA
j_gene: TRBJ2-3
CDR3nt: TGTGCTAGTGGTCCGCGGCCGACGAAGGTTACAGATACGCAGTATTTT
CDR3aa: CASGPRPTKVTDTQYF

v_gene: TRBV19
d_gene: TRBD1
abundance: NA
j_gene: TRBJ1-5
CDR3nt: TGTGCCAGTAGTATAGCGGACAGGTACCAGCATTTT
CDR3aa: CASSIADRYQHF

v_gene: TRBV11-2
d_gene: NA
abundance: NA
j_gene: TRBJ2-3
CDR3nt: TGTGTCAGCAGCTACCAGAGGGTGGGAGATACGCAGTATTTT
CDR3aa: CVSSYQRVGDTQYF

v_gene: TRBV6-1
d_gene: NA
abundance: NA
j_gene: TRBJ1-5
CDR3nt: TGTGCCAGCACAGCGGTAGGCAGCAATCAGCCCCAGCATTTT
CDR3aa: CASTAVGSNQPQHF

v_gene: TRBV11-2
d_gene: TRBD2
abundance: NA
j_gene: TRBJ2-1
CDR3nt: TGTGCCAGTAGCTTAGGACTAGCGGGCGCCTGCCCTGAGCAGTTCTTC
CDR3aa: CASSLGLAGACPEQFF

v_gene: TRBV6-5
d_gene: NA
abundance: NA
j_gene: TRBJ1-5
CDR3nt: TGTGCCAGCATTCCAACCCAGTATAGTAATCAGCCCCAGAATTTT
CDR3aa: CASIPTQYSNQPQNF

v_gene: TRBV12-3/TRBV12-4
d_gene: NA
abundance: NA
j_gene: TRBJ1-1
CDR3nt: TGTGCCAGCAGTTTTCCCGGGACAGAAGCTTTCTTT
CDR3aa: CASSFPGTEAFF

v_gene: TRBV20-1
d_gene: TRBD2
abundance: NA
j_gene: TRBJ2-1
CDR3nt: TGCAGTGCCCGCGCGTCTAGCGGGAGGAAGTTGGGTGAGCAGTTCTTC
CDR3aa: CSARASSGRKLGEQFF

v_gene: TRBV5-1
d_gene: NA
abundance: NA
j_gene: TRBJ1-2
CDR3nt: TGCGCCAGCAGCTTGGGGGTTAGACATAACTATGGCTACACCTTC
CDR3aa: CASSLGVRHNYGYTF

v_gene: TRBV11-2
d_gene: NA
abundance: NA
j_gene: TRBJ1-1
CDR3nt: TGTGCCAACAACTTGGAATACAACACTGAAGCTTTCTTT
CDR3aa: CANNLEYNTEAFF

v_gene: TRBV20-1
d_gene: NA
abundance: NA
j_gene: TRBJ2-7
CDR3nt: TGCAGTGCTAGGGGTCTGAGCGGGCTTATCGAGCAATACTTC
CDR3aa: CSARGLSGLIEQYF

v_gene: TRBV13
d_gene: NA
abundance: few
j_gene: TRBJ2-1
CDR3nt: TGTGCCAGCAGCCAGGCCCAGGGAAATGAGCAGTTCTTC
CDR3aa: CASSQAQGNEQFF

v_gene: TRBV12-3/TRBV12-4
d_gene: NA
abundance: NA
j_gene: TRBJ1-2
CDR3nt: TGTGCCAGCAATATGTACTCCTATGGCTACACCTTC
CDR3aa: CASNMYSYGYTF

v_gene: TRBV6-1
d_gene: NA
abundance: NA
j_gene: TRBJ2-1
CDR3nt: TGTGCCAGTAGTGATGTGAGGCTCTGTGAGCAGTTCTTC
CDR3aa: CASSDVRLCEQFF

v_gene: TRBV20-1
d_gene: NA
abundance: many
j_gene: TRBJ2-3
CDR3nt: TGCAGTGCTAGGGCGATATGGGGCACAGATACGCAGTATTTT
CDR3aa: CSARAIWGTDTQYF

v_gene: TRBV6-5
d_gene: TRBD1
abundance: NA
j_gene: TRBJ2-1
CDR3nt: TGTGCCGGCAGTCGACAGGGGTCCTACAATGATCAGTTTTTC
CDR3aa: CAGSRQGSYNDQFF

v_gene: TRBV20-1
d_gene: NA
abundance: NA
j_gene: TRBJ2-3
CDR3nt: TGCAGTGCTAGAGCTCCGGGGAGTTATACGCAGTATTTT
CDR3aa: CSARAPGSYTQYF

v_gene: TRBV11-2
d_gene: NA
abundance: NA
j_gene: TRBJ1-1
CDR3nt: TGTGCCAGCAGCTCAATGCAGGGGCCAAGGATAAGTACTGAAGCTTTCTTT
CDR3aa: CASSSMQGPRISTEAFF

v_gene: TRBV11-1
d_gene: NA
abundance: NA
j_gene: TRBJ2-1
CDR3nt: TGTGACAGCAGCCACCAAGTTCATTCCTACAATGAGCGGTTCTTC
CDR3aa: CDSSHQVHSYNERFF

v_gene: TRBV5-6
d_gene: NA
abundance: NA
j_gene: TRBJ2-1
CDR3nt: TGTGCCAGCAGCTTGTGGCCCGGACACGGGGTGCATGAGCAGCTCTTC
CDR3aa: CASSLWPGHGVHEQLF